The 18 T cell receptor beta chains reported below all come from one sample, sequenced in a study of shared clonotypes between healthy human individuals. Sequencing used immunoSEQ multiplex PCR; TCRdb keeps in-frame clones, though not all of them. Among roughly 720,000 clones, 90% were seen once, and the ten largest hold about 33%. Sequenced sample: memory CD8+ T cells from PBMCs. Subset noted: CD45RO+ cells pooled with CCR7-negative TemRA cells. These receptors all come from a young man in good health. Some clones in this sample may be carry-over from other donors' samples.

The chain combines TRBV4-3 with TRBJ2-5; possible D gene TRBD2, 6 bases. The CDR3 contains 15 residues. CDR1 is LGHNA and CDR2 is YSLEER in the germline V gene. V was cut by 4 bases and J by 3 bases, with 15 bases left in between. CDR3 in amino acids: CASSRVDGGEETQYF. CDR3 nucleotides: TGCGCCAGCAGCCGCGTCGACGGCGGGGAAGAGACCCAGTACTTC.

The chain combines TRBV4-3 with TRBJ2-1; D remains ambiguous. V lost 1 base and J lost 7, with 17 bases in between. Germline-derived CDR1 and CDR2 are LGHNA and YSLEER. The CDR3 has 16 residues. The CDR3 sequence: CASSQGTSLAGNEQFF. DNA of the CDR3: TGCGCCAGCAGCCAAGGAACAAGCCTGGCCGGAAATGAGCAGTTCTTC.

The table lists this clone with a count of one. V usage is TRBV4-3 and J usage is TRBJ1-5, with TRBD1 matching over 8 bases. Per the germline V gene, CDR1 is LGHNA and CDR2 is YSLEER. The length of the CDR3 is 18 residues. V dropped 4 bases and J dropped 6; count of bases not matched to a gene: 17. The DNA of the CDR3 is TGCGCCAGCAGCCGACCCATGGGGAACAGGGGGTTGGGTCAGCCCCAGCATTTT. Protein sequence: CASSRPMGNRGLGQPQHF.

This clone was seen more than once but under ten times. This CDR3 reads CASSVKGQISNQPQHF. In DNA, the CDR3 is TGTGCCAGCAGTGTCAAGGGACAGATTAGCAATCAGCCCCAGCATTTT. V is TRBV6-1 and J is TRBJ1-5, with 7 bases identical to TRBD1. CDR3 length equals 16 residues. J was trimmed by 0 bases and V by 4 bases; bases with no gene match: 6. Germline assignment: CDR1 MNHNS and CDR2 SASEGT.

DNA of the CDR3: TGTGCCAGTAGACCCATTGGCGGGAGGTACGGGGCCGGGGAGCTGTTTTTT. Encoded protein: CASRPIGGRYGAGELFF. This chain links TRBV19 with TRBJ2-2, with 8 bases lining up with TRBD2. Trimming cost V 6 bases and J 6 bases; bases outside gene matches: 15. CDR3 length: 17 residues. The germline gives CDR1 LNHDA, CDR2 SQIVND (reference sequence).

The gene calls are TRBV7-3 and TRBJ2-7, with a weak D call TRBD1 (5 bases). CDR3 size: 13 residues. Trimming cost V 2 bases and J 5 bases, with 10 bases left between them. Germline V gene sequence: CDR1 SGHTA, CDR2 FQGTGA. The CDR3 loop is CASSLGQGNEQYF. The CDR3 region has the DNA TGTGCCAGCAGCTTAGGCCAGGGCAACGAGCAGTACTTC.

This chain's CDR3 is CASSDWGDFSNQPQHF. CDR3 DNA: TGTGCCAGCAGTGATTGGGGGGATTTTAGCAATCAGCCCCAGCATTTT. The chain carries TRBV6-1 and TRBJ1-5; a weak D match, TRBD1 (5 bases). Germline V gene sequence: CDR1 MNHNS, CDR2 SASEGT. CDR3 length equals 16 residues. Trimming left V 3 bases short and J 0 bases short, with 12 bases between.

This clone was seen many times. The chain joins TRBV6-1 to TRBJ2-2, with 8 bases matching TRBD2. Per the germline V gene, CDR1 is MNHNS and CDR2 is SASEGT. The trim removed 7 bases at V and 1 base at J, leaving 5 bases unmatched. This CDR3 comprises 15 residues. This CDR3 is CASTLTSGNTGELFF. CDR3 in DNA: TGTGCCAGCACGTTAACTAGCGGGAACACCGGGGAGCTGTTTTTT.

V is TRBV5-6 and J is TRBJ2-7, with D perhaps TRBD1 (5 bases). The CDR3 contains 13 residues. Germline V gene lookup returns CDR1 SGHDT and CDR2 YYEEEE. V gave up 4 bases and J gave up 3 bases, with 11 bases separating them. The CDR3 region is CASSRGRGYEQYF. In DNA form, the CDR3 reads TGTGCCAGCAGCAGGGGTAGGGGCTACGAGCAGTACTTC.

The rearrangement links TRBV30 to TRBJ2-1; D gene unclear. Germline assignment: CDR1 GTSNPN and CDR2 SVGIG (reference sequence). CDR3 length: 12 residues. V was trimmed by 0 bases and J by 5 bases, leaving 5 bases between them. This CDR3 is CAWSVTHNEQFF. CDR3 coding DNA: TGTGCCTGGAGTGTAACTCACAATGAGCAGTTCTTC.

The chain recombines TRBV4-1 with TRBJ2-7; D is possibly TRBD2 (5 bases). Germline CDR1 and CDR2: MGHRA and YSYEKL. The length of the CDR3 is 15 residues. V was clipped by 4 bases and J by 5 bases, with 18 bases between them. For the CDR3, the DNA is TGCGCCAGCAGCCCTCCGGGGAGCCCTAAGGACGAGCAGTACTTC. It is translated as CASSPPGSPKDEQYF.

The CDR3 DNA reads TGTGCCAGCAGCAAATGGGACAGGTACCACGCCGAGACCCAGTACTTC. Its protein is CASSKWDRYHAETQYF. This chain joins TRBV21-1 and TRBJ2-5; TRBD1 is the table's D call and was not checked against the DNA. TRBV21-1 is a documented pseudogene. The CDR3 is made up of 16 amino acids.

V and J are TRBV7-9 and TRBJ2-5; 7 nucleotides agree with TRBD1. This CDR3 contains 14 residues. Germline CDR1 is SEHNR and CDR2 is FQNEAQ (reference sequence). Trimming cost V 5 bases and J 6 bases; bases outside gene matches: 9. This CDR3 is CASSPRQGLQTQYF. As DNA, the CDR3 is TGTGCCAGCAGCCCAAGACAGGGTTTACAGACCCAGTACTTC.

This clone was detected only once. The chain uses TRBV28 and TRBJ2-5, with a tentative D call TRBD2 (5 bases). Germline assignment: CDR1 MDHEN and CDR2 SYDVKM. CDR3 size: 13 residues. V was clipped by 6 bases and J by 5 bases, with 13 bases between them. This CDR3 is CASSQVRDETQYF. The CDR3 DNA reads as TGTGCCAGCAGCCAGGTTCGGGATGAGACCCAGTACTTC.

J is TRBJ2-1 and V is TRBV7-9, with TRBD2 matching 13 bases. V gave up 3 bases and J gave up 7 bases; unmatched junction bases: 3. CDR1 and CDR2 (germline): SEHNR, FQNEAQ (reference sequence). The length of the CDR3 is 15 residues. The DNA for the CDR3 is TGTGCCAGCAGCTTGGGACTAGCGGGATTGAATGAGCAGTTCTTC. Encoded protein: CASSLGLAGLNEQFF.

This sequence joins TRBV7-9 and TRBJ2-1; 7 bases match TRBD2. Germline-derived CDR1 and CDR2 are SEHNR and FQNEAQ (reference sequence). V shed 3 bases and J 9 bases; nucleotides not matched to a gene: 5. The CDR3 has 13 residues. The CDR3 loop reads CASSFFSGTEQFF. The CDR3 DNA reads as TGTGCCAGCAGCTTTTTCAGCGGGACTGAGCAGTTCTTC.

In DNA, the CDR3 is TGTGCCACCAGCAGAGATGGGGAGGGGATCATGAACACTGAAGCTTTCTTT. Its translation: CATSRDGEGIMNTEAFF. The chain has TRBV15 and TRBJ1-1, with D tentatively TRBD1 (5 bases). The CDR3 has 17 residues. Germline CDR1 and CDR2: LNHNV and YYDKDF (reference sequence). V was trimmed by 0 bases and J by 0 bases, leaving 14 bases between them. Variable domain in full (rest from reference TRBV15 and TRBJ1-1): DAMVIQNPRYQVTQFGKPVTLSCSQTLNHNVMYWYQQKSSQAPKLLFHYYDKDFNNEADTPDNFQSRRPNTSFCFLDIRSPGLGDTAMYLCATSRDGEGIMNTEAFFGQGTRLTVV.

The V call is TRBV7-3, the J call TRBJ2-1; D ambiguous. Germline V gene sequence: CDR1 SGHTA, CDR2 FQGTGA. This CDR3 contains 12 residues. Trimming stripped 3 bases from V and 9 bases from J, with 9 bases between. The CDR3 here is CASSLDRSEQFF. The CDR3 bases are TGTGCCAGCAGCTTGGATCGAAGTGAGCAGTTCTTC.